This T cell receptor beta chain is from a study of blood T cell repertoires in COVID-19. At the level of the study: COVID-19 samples from acute and convalescent phases originated in the United States, Italy and Spain. In each case, the material was cDNA or gDNA derived from T cells, B-cell-depleted T cells, or PBMCs.

V shed 5 bases, J shed 0 bases, and the junction held 2 bases outside the gene matches. There are 14 residues in the CDR3. From germline, CDR1 is MNHEY and CDR2 SMNVEV (reference sequence). As handled by the study authors: Amplification with reference gene primers provided the estimates of nucleated cell counts. Measured with immunoSEQ multiplex PCR; TCRdb has only the in-frame clones, and not every one. V, J and clone size are those of that table, while D and trimming were read from the DNA. The table shows 18,000 or so clones, with 93% occurring only once. The sequence derives from a woman aged 50 to 60 with active COVID-19. J is TRBJ2-7 and V is TRBV27, with TRBD2 identical over 9 bases. Specimen: peripheral blood. The CDR3 reads CASSVSGSSYEQYF. The DNA for the CDR3 is TGTGCCAGCAGTGTTAGCGGGAGCTCCTACGAGCAGTACTTC.